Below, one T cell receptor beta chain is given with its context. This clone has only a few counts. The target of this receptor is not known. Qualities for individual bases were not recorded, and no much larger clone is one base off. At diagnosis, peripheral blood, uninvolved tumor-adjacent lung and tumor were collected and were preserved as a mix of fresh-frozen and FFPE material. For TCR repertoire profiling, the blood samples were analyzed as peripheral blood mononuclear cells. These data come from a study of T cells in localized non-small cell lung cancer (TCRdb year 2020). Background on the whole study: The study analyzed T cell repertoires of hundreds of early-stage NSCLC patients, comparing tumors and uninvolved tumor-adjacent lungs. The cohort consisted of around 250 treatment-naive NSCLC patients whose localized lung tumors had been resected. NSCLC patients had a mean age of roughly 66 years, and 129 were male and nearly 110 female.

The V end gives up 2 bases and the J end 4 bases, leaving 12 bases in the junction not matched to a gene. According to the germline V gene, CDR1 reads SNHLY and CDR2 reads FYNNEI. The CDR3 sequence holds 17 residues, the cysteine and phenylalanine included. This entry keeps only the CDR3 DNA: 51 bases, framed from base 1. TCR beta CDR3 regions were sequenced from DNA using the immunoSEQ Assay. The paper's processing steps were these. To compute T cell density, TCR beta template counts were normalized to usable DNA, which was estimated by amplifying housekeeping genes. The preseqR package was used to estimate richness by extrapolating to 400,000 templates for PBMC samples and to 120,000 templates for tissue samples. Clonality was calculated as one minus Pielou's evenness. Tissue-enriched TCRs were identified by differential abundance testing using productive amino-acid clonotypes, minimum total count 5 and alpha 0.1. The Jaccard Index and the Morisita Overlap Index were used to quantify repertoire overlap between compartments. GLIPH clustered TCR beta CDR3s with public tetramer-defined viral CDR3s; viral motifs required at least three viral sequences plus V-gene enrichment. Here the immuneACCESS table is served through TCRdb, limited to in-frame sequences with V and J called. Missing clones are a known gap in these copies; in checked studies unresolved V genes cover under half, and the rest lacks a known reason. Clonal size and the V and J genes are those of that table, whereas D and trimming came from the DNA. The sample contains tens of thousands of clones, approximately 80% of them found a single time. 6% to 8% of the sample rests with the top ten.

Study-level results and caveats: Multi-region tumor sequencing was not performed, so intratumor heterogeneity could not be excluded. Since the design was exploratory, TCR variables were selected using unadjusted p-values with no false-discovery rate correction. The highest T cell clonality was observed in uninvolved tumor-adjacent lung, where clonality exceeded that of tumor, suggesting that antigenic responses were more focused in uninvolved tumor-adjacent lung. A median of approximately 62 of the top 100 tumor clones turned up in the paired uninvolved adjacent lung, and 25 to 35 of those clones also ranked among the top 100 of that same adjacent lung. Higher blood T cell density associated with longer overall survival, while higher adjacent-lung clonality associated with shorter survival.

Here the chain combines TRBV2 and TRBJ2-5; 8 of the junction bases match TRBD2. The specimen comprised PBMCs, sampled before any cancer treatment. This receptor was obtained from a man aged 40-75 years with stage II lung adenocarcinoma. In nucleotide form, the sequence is TGTGCCAGCAGTGAACAGGTCGGGAGGGCCATAGGAGAGACCCAGTACTTC. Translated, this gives CASSEQVGRAIGETQYF.